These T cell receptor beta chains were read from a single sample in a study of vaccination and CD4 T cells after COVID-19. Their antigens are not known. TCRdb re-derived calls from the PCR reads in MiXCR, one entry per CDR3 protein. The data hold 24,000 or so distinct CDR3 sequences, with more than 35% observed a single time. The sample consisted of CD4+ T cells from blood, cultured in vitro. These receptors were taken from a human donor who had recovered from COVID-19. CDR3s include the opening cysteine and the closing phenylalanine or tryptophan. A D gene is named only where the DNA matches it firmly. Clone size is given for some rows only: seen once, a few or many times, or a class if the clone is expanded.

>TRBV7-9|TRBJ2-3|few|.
TGTGCCAGCAGCGACTCGACAGTCCCAGATACGCAGTATTTT
CASSDSTVPDTQYF
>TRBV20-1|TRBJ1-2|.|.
TGCAGTGCCCTAGTGGGGAACTATGGCTACACCTTC
CSALVGNYGYTF
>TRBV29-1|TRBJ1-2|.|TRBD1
TGCAGCGCCGGCGACAGGGGCCGTCTTGGCTACACCTTC
CSAGDRGRLGYTF
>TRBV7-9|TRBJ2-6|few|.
TGTGCCAGCAGCTTAGCCGGGAGCTCTGGGGCCAACGTCCTGACTTTC
CASSLAGSSGANVLTF
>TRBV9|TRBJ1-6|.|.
TGTGCCAGCAGCGTAGACAGCTCCTATAATTCACCCCTCCACTTT
CASSVDSSYNSPLHF
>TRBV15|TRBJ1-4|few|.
TGTGCCACCAGCAGAGATCGGGGCGCAAATGAAAAACTGTTTTTT
CATSRDRGANEKLFF
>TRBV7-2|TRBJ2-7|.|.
TGTGCCAGCAGTACGACGACCAGTTTCGAGCAGTACTTC
CASSTTTSFEQYF
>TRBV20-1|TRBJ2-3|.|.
TGCAGTGTCCCAGGGTCAGCCCGCGGTACGCAGTATTTT
CSVPGSARGTQYF
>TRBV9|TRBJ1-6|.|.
TGTGCCAGCAGCGTAAATGGGGGTTCACCCCTCCACTTT
CASSVNGGSPLHF
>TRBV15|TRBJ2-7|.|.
TGTGCCACCAGCCTAGCCTCGGAAGAGCAGTACTTC
CATSLASEEQYF
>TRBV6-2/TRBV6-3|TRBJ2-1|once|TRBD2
TGTGCCAGCAGCCTAGGACTAGCAAGCAATGAGCAGTTCTTC
CASSLGLASNEQFF
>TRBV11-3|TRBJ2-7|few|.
TGTGCCAGCAGCTCCGGGACGGGATACGAGCAGTACTTC
CASSSGTGYEQYF
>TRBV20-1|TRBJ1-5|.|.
TGCAGTGCTAGTGCCGGAGGCAGCAATCAGCCCCAGCATTTT
CSASAGGSNQPQHF
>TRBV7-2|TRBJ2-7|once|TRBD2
TGTGCCAGCAGCTTAGCGGGAGGGCCCTACGAGCAGTACTTC
CASSLAGGPYEQYF
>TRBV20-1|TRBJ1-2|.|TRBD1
TGCAGTGCGGGACAGGGGGCGTTGAACTATGGCTACACCTTC
CSAGQGALNYGYTF
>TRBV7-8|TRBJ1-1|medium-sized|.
TGTGCCAGCAGCTCGGGACTAGGACGGGCTTTCTTT
CASSSGLGRAFF
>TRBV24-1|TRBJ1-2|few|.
TGTGCCACCAGTGACGTGACAGGAGTATATGGCTACACCTTC
CATSDVTGVYGYTF
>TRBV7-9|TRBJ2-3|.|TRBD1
TGTGCCAGCAGTCAGGGGGAAGATACGCAGTATTTT
CASSQGEDTQYF
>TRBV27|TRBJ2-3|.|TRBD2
TGTGCCAGCAGTTTTCCATCTATTAGCGGGGGACTCACAGATACGCAGTATTTT
CASSFPSISGGLTDTQYF
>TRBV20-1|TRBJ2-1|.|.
TGCAGTGCTAGCCGTGGTGGGGTAGAGCAGTTCTTC
CSASRGGVEQFF
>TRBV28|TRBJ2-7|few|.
TGTGCCAGCAGTTCACCCCGGGACAAGGGGTACGAGCAGTACTTC
CASSSPRDKGYEQYF
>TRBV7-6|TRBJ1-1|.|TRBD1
TGTGCCAGCAGCCTTTGGACAGGGGGGAAGTACACTGAAGCTTTCTTT
CASSLWTGGKYTEAFF
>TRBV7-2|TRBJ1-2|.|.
TGTGCCAGCAGCTCGGGACGGCCCATCTATGGCTACACCTTC
CASSSGRPIYGYTF
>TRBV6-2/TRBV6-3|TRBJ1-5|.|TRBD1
TGTGCCAGCGGGGACAGCATCAATCAGCCCCAGCATTTT
CASGDSINQPQHF
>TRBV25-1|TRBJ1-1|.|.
TGTGCCAGCAGACACGACAGTTTCACTGAAGCTTTCTTT
CASRHDSFTEAFF
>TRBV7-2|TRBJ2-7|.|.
TGTGCCAGCAGCTTAGGGAGAGGGCAGGGAGTATCCTACGAGCAGTACTTC
CASSLGRGQGVSYEQYF
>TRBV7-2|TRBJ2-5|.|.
TGTGCCAGCAGCTTAGAACCAGGGGCCACCCAAGAGACCCAGTACTTC
CASSLEPGATQETQYF
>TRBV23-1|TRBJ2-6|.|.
TGCGCCAGAGTGTGGGCAGTTTTCTCTGGGGCCAACGTCCTGACTTTC
CARVWAVFSGANVLTF
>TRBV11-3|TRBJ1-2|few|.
TGTGCCAGCAGCATCTTCAGCTATGGCTACACCTTC
CASSIFSYGYTF
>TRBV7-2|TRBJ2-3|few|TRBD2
TGTGCCAGCAGCTTAGCTAGCGGGGGATACGGTACGCAGTATTTT
CASSLASGGYGTQYF
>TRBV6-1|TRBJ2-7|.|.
TGTGCCAGCAGTGAATCTTCCGCCTACGAGCAGTACTTC
CASSESSAYEQYF